This TCR beta chain emerged from a study of T-cell memory formation after mild COVID-19. Only a few counts were recorded for this clonotype. Germline V lookup: CDR1 SGHTA, CDR2 FQGTGA. CDR3 length: 16 residues. The V and J ends lost 5 bases and 2 bases, in that order; junction bases with no gene match: 11. TCRdb redid the calling of the 5' RACE reads with MiXCR, one entry per CDR3 protein. The sample carries roughly 320,000 distinct CDR3 sequences, approximately 29% recorded once. The V and J genes are TRBV7-3 and TRBJ2-5; 7 nucleotides match TRBD1. Sequencing was done on a sample of PBMCs or a T cell subset sorted from them (not recorded which). The receptor's source is an adult woman who had mild COVID-19 (a few samples of this study predate the infection). Cell type and time point are not known. The CDR3 coding sequence is TGTGCCAGCAGCCAGAAAGGGACAGAGCCACAAGAGACCCAGTACTTC. Protein: CASSQKGTEPQETQYF.